A selection of T cell receptor beta chains follows, all from one sample in a study of immune evolution from preneoplasia to lung adenocarcinoma. Only in-frame clones appear in the TCRdb table, and some are missing; sequencing was by immunoSEQ multiplex PCR. The sample lists 10,000 or so clones; about four fifths were seen once. Input material: FFPE minimally invasive lung adenocarcinoma tissue. The receptor source for this set is a person aged 65 to 79 with lung adenocarcinoma. Each CDR3 is given with its conserved first and last residue. The D gene is left open where the match is weak.

>TRBV5-1|TRBD2
CASSYSGSSYNEQFF
>TRBV19|TRBD1
CASSNTGAPNTEAFF
>TRBV4-1|NA
CASSSRAGMVDEQYF
>TRBV11-2|NA
CASSSLRGSYNEQFF
>TRBV6-4|NA
CASSDSGQGNGYTF
>TRBV29-1|NA
CSVERRSQDYGYTF
>TRBV7-9|NA
CASSVDRGLGYGYTF
>TRBV27|TRBD1
CASSRDRDLYGYTF
>TRBV7-9|NA
CASSLDEQLYEQYF
>TRBV7-9|NA
CASSLSGGTEAFF
>TRBV6-1|NA
CASRYTDTQYF
>TRBV6-5|NA
CASSLGGTGNTIYF
>TRBV7-2|NA
CASSFNREGDEKLFF
>TRBV13|TRBD2
CASSDLLGGNLKYNEQFF
>TRBV5-6|NA
CASSLGGSYGYTF
>TRBV28|NA
CASSQDIRGYTF
>TRBV13|NA
CASSLGPDTRNQPQHF
>TRBV6-1|NA
CASRRDLSIHGYTF
>TRBV4-1|NA
CASSQSPARDLSYEQYF
>TRBV7-9|NA
CASSPGIGNEQFF
>TRBV7-2|NA
CASSLGRGLKGYEQYF
>TRBV28|NA
CASSFQSGRGTIYF
>TRBV19|NA
CASSPGASFQETQYF